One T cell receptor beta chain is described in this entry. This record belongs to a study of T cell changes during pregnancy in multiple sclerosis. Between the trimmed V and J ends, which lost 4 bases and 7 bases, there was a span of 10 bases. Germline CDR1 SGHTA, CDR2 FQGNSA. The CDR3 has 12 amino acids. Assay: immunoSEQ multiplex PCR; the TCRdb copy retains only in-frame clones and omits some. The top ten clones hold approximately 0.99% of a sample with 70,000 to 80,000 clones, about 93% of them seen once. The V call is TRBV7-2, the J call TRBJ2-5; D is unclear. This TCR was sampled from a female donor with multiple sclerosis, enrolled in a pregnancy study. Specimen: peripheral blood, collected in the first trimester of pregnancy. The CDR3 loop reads CASSSTVGTQYF. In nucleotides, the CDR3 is TGTGCCAGCAGCTCCACAGTTGGGACCCAGTACTTC.